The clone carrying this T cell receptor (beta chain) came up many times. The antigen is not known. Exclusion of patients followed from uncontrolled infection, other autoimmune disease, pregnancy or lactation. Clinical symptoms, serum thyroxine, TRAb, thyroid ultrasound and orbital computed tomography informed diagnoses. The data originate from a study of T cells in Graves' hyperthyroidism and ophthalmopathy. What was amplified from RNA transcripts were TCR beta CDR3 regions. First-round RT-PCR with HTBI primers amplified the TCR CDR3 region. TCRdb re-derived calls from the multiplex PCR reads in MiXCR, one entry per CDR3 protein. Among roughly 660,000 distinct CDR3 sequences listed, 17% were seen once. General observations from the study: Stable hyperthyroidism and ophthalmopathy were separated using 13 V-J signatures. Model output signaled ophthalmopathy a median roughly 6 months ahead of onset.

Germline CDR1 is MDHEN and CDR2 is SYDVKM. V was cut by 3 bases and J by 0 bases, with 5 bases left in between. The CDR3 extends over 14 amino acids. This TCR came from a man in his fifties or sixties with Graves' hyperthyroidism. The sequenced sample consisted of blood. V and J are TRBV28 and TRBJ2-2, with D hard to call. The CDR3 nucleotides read TGTGCCAGCAGTTTTGGGACGAACACCGGGGAGCTGTTTTTT. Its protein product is CASSFGTNTGELFF.